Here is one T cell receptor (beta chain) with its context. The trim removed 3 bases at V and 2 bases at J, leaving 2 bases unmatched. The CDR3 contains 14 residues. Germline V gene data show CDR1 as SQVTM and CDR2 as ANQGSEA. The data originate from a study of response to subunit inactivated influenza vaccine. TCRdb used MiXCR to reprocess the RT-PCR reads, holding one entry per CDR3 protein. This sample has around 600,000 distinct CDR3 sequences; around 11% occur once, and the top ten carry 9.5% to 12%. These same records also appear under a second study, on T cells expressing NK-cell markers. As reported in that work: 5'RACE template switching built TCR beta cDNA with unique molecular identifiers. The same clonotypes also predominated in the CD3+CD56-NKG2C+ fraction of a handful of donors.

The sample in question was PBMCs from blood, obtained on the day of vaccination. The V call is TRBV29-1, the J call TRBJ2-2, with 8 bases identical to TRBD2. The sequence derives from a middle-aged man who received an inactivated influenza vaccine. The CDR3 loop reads CSVDLAGNTGELFF. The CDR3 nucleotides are TGCAGCGTTGACCTAGCGGGCAACACCGGGGAGCTGTTTTTT.